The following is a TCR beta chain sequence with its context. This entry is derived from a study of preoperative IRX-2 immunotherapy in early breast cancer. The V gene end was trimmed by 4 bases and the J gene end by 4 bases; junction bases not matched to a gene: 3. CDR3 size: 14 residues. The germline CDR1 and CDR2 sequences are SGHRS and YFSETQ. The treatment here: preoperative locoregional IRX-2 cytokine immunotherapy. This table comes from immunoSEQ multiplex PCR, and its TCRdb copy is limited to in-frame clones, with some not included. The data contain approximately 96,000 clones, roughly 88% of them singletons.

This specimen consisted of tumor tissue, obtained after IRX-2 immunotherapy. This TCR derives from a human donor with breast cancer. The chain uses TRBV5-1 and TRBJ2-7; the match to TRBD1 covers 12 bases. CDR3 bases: TGCGCCAGCAGCCGGGGACAGGGGGCTTACGAGCAGTACTTC. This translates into CASSRGQGAYEQYF.